Each of the 5 T cell receptor beta chains below was sequenced from the same sample in a study of blood T cell repertoires in COVID-19. Assay: immunoSEQ multiplex PCR; the TCRdb copy retains only in-frame clones and omits some. This table holds around 250,000 clones, around 83% found once. The material sequenced was PBMCs or T cells enriched from blood (not recorded which). The source of these receptors is a woman between 50 and 59 years old who had been exposed to COVID-19.

The chain's CDR3 is CASSIGDDRTSNQPQHF. The CDR3 DNA reads TGTGCCAGTAGTATTGGAGATGACAGGACGAGCAATCAGCCCCAGCATTTT. The gene calls are TRBV19 and TRBJ1-5, with TRBD1 as a possible D gene (6 bases). V was shortened by 3 bases and J by 1 base, with 16 bases between the two germline ends. Germline V gene sequence: CDR1 LNHDA, CDR2 SQIVND (reference sequence). This CDR3 has 17 residues.

Regarding this clone: Different DNA sequences within this sample yield the same CDR3. The chain uses TRBV11-2 and TRBJ1-1; D may be TRBD1 (5 bases). V dropped 1 base and J dropped 7 bases, with 10 bases sitting between them. CDR1 and CDR2 from the germline V gene are SGHAT and FQNNGV. The CDR3 spans 13 residues. CDR3 sequence: CASSLVAGGEAFF. In DNA form, the CDR3 reads TGTGCCAGCAGCTTAGTGGCGGGGGGTGAAGCTTTCTTT. Variable domain in full (rest from reference TRBV11-2 and TRBJ1-1): EAGVAQSPRYKIIEKRQSVAFWCNPISGHATLYWYQQILGQGPKLLIQFQNNGVVDDSQLPKDRFSAERLKGVDSTLKIQPAKLEDSAVYLCASSLVAGGEAFFGQGTRLTVV.

V gene TRBV7-9 combines with J gene TRBJ2-3; D may be TRBD2 (6 bases). The CDR3 extends over 14 amino acids. The germline CDR1 and CDR2 sequences are SEHNR and FQNEAQ (reference sequence). V was clipped by 1 base and J by 5 bases, with 10 bases between them. The CDR3 nucleotides are TGTGCCAGCAGCTTAGGGACTATGCAAGATACGCAGTATTTT. Its translation is CASSLGTMQDTQYF.

The chain combines TRBV25-1 with TRBJ1-4; D is undetermined. The CDR3 is made up of 15 amino acids. CDR1 is MGHDK, CDR2 SYGVNS, per germline. V lost 3 bases to trimming and J lost 2 bases, with 10 bases between them. The CDR3 loop reads CASSDSLRTNEKLFF. CDR3 DNA: TGTGCCAGCAGTGACTCACTGCGGACTAATGAAAAACTGTTTTTT.

J is TRBJ1-1 and V is TRBV14, with unresolved D. This CDR3 is 17 amino acids long. The germline V and J ends were trimmed by 4 bases and 1 base, with 19 bases remaining between them. CDR1 and CDR2 from the germline V gene are SGHDN and FVKESK. The CDR3 DNA is TGTGCCAGCAGCCTCAACTATCCCCGCTCGGCGAACACTGAAGCTTTCTTT. Translating it yields CASSLNYPRSANTEAFF.